The present entry profiles one T cell receptor beta chain with its context. Its antigen is not identified. An end of the junction does not agree with germline; a read error may underlie this. This specimen comes from a study of tumor and adjacent non-tumor tissue in lung cancer. Whole-study context: There were some 11 adenocarcinoma, a couple of squamous cell carcinoma and 1 small cell lung cancer cases.

General observations from the study: Normal lung showed higher cumulative top 100 clone frequency than tumor. Significantly higher TCR diversity was found in tumor than normal lung. Tumor TCR diversity, when higher, was linked to shorter survival.

The library came from three nested PCR rounds adapted from ARM-PCR protocols. MiXCR, run by TCRdb on the multiplex PCR reads, gives a single entry per CDR3 protein. The table includes some 73,000 distinct CDR3 sequences, 80% to 90% detected once. This sample's RNA came from whole unsorted tissue. This non-tumor lung sample came from over 3 cm beyond the tumor edge. CDR3 length: 15 amino acids. CDR1 and CDR2 from the germline V gene are DFQATT and SNEGSKA (reference sequence). Sequencing input: distant non-tumor lung tissue. The chain is built from TRBV20-1 and TRBJ2-1, with 10 bases aligning to TRBD2. This receptor was taken from a man in his sixties with non-small cell lung cancer. This CDR3 reads CNADSAGGPWDEQFF. CDR3 DNA sequence: TGTAATGCTGACTCAGCGGGGGGGCCGTGGGATGAGCAGTTCTTC.